This entry lists 9 T cell receptor beta chains sequenced from one sample in a study of siplizumab effects on memory and regulatory T cells (dated by TCRdb to the late 2010s). Library creation used the immunoSEQ multiplex PCR assay. TCRdb took this table from immuneACCESS and kept in-frame rearrangements with V and J called. Such tables lack part of the clones; where checked against another copy, unresolved V genes explain under half of the gap, and the rest is unexplained. Here the sample has approximately 60,000 clones; 95% to 98% occur a single time. 0.08% to 0.1% of the sample lies in the top ten. What was sequenced was naive CD8+ T cells sorted from blood. Taken with the paper, the label for cell subset or site translates to: unstimulated naive T cells. Source of these receptors: a human donor in good health.

The chain combines TRBV9 with TRBJ2-7; no firm D call. CDR3 length: 14 amino acids. The V gene lost 0 bases and the J gene lost 5 bases, with 12 bases spanning the gap. From germline, CDR1 is SGDLS and CDR2 YYNGEE. CDR3 nucleotides: TGTGCCAGCAGCGTAGGGCCCCCTGGGAACGAGCAGTACTTC. It specifies CASSVGPPGNEQYF.

The rearrangement uses TRBV7-9 and TRBJ2-7; 9 bases line up with TRBD1. The junction had 2 bases not matched to a gene; V was cut back by 5 bases and J by 3 bases. This CDR3 comprises 13 residues. Germline lookup yields CDR1 SEHNR and CDR2 FQNEAQ (reference sequence). The CDR3 reads CASSRQGGYEQYF. The DNA of the CDR3 is TGTGCCAGCAGCCGACAGGGGGGCTACGAGCAGTACTTC.

This chain links TRBV9 with TRBJ2-7; a weak D match, TRBD1 (6 bases). Trimming removed 3 bases from V and 5 bases from J, with 15 bases in between. Germline lookup yields CDR1 SGDLS and CDR2 YYNGEE. The CDR3 runs 14 residues. This CDR3 reads CASSALPGDHEQYF. The CDR3 nucleotides read TGTGCCAGCAGCGCATTGCCAGGGGACCACGAGCAGTACTTC.

The gene calls are TRBV6-5 and TRBJ1-1, with D possibly being TRBD1 (5 bases). Trimming left V 3 bases short and J 6 bases short, with 17 bases between. CDR1 is MNHEY and CDR2 is SVGAGI in the germline V gene. The CDR3 has 15 amino acids. The CDR3 sequence: CASSYAQAGTPEAFF. DNA of the CDR3: TGTGCCAGCAGTTATGCCCAGGCCGGGACCCCTGAAGCTTTCTTT.

The V and J genes are TRBV4-1 and TRBJ2-7, with D maybe TRBD2 (5 bases). The germline V gene encodes CDR1 MGHRA and CDR2 YSYEKL. V dropped 1 base and J dropped 5 bases, with 18 bases sitting between them. This CDR3 is built from 16 residues. CDR3: CASSQAVGLASHEQYF. CDR3 coding DNA: TGCGCCAGCAGCCAAGCAGTTGGGCTAGCTTCCCACGAGCAGTACTTC.

This rearrangement joins TRBV7-2 to TRBJ1-3; D is perhaps TRBD1 (6 bases). In germline, CDR1 is SGHTA, CDR2 FQGNSA. The CDR3 spans 14 residues. The germline V and J ends were trimmed by 4 bases and 4 bases, with 11 bases remaining between them. The CDR3 loop reads CASSYGGPGNTIYF. CDR3 DNA: TGTGCCAGCAGCTACGGGGGGCCCGGAAACACCATATATTTT. Looking up the rest from reference TRBV7-2 and TRBJ1-3 gives the full variable domain: GAGVSQSPSNKVTEKGKDVELRCDPISGHTALYWYRQSLGQGLEFLIYFQGNSAPDKSGLPSDRFSAERTGGSVSTLTIQRTQQEDSAVYLCASSYGGPGNTIYFGEGSWLTVV.

V is TRBV29-1 and J is TRBJ2-7, with 7 bases fitting TRBD1. The V and J ends lost 7 bases and 4 bases, in that order; junction bases with no gene match: 1. The germline gives CDR1 SQVTM, CDR2 ANQGSEA. This CDR3 has 10 residues. Written as DNA, the CDR3 is TGCAGCGGACAGGGTTACGAGCAGTACTTC. Translation gives CSGQGYEQYF.

The chain links TRBV27 to TRBJ2-7; D is perhaps TRBD2 (5 bases). CDR1 is MNHEY, CDR2 SMNVEV, per germline (reference sequence). V shed 5 bases and J shed 1 base, with 12 bases lying between them. This CDR3 spans 14 amino acids. CDR3 in amino acids: CASSEAGGSYEQYF. CDR3 nucleotides: TGTGCCAGCAGTGAGGCAGGCGGGTCCTACGAGCAGTACTTC.

The chain links TRBV5-1 to TRBJ1-2; 7 bases match TRBD1. Germline CDR1 is SGHRS and CDR2 is YFSETQ. The CDR3 is 14 amino acids. The V gene end was trimmed by 0 bases and the J gene end by 5 bases; junction bases not matched to a gene: 4. CDR3 coding DNA: TGCGCCAGCAGCTTGGCGGGACAGTCTTATGGCTACACCTTC. This gives the protein CASSLAGQSYGYTF.